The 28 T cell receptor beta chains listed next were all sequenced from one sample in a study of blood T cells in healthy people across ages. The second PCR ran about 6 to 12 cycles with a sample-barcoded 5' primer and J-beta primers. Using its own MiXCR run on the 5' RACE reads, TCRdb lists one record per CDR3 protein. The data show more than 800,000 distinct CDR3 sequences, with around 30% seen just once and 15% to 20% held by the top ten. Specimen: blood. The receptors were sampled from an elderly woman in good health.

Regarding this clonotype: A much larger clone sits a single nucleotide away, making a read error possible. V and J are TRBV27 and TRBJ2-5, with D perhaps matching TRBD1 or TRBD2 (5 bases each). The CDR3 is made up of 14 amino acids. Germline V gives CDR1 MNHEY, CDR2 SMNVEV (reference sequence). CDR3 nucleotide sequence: TGTGCCGGCAGCCTCGGGACCATGGCAGAGACCCAGTACTTC. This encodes CAGSLGTMAETQYF.

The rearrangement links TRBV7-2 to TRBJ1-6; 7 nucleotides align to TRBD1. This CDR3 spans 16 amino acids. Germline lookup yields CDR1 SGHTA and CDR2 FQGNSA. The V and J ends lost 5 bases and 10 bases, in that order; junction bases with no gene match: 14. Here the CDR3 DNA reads TGTGCCAGCAGCACTGGACAGGCGTTAGCCTCCTCACCCCTCCACTTT. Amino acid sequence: CASSTGQALASSPLHF.

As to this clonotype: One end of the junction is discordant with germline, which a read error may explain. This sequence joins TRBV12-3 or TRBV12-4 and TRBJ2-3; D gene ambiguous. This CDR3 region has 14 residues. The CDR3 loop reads CASSLGESADAQYF. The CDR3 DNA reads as TGTGCCAGCAGCCTCGGAGAGAGCGCAGATGCGCAGTATTTT.

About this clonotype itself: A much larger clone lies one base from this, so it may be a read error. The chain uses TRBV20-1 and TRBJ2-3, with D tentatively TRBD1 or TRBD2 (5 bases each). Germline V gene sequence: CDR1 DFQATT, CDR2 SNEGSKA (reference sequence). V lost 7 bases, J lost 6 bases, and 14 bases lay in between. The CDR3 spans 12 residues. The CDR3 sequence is CSVLLGADTQYF. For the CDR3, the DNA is TGCAGTGTCCTCCTCGGGGCGGATACGCAGTATTTT.

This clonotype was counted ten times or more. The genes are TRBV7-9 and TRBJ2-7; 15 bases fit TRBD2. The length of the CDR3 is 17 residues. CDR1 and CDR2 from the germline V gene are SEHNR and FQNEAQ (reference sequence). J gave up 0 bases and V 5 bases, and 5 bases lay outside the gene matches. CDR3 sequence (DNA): TGTGCCAGCAGCGGGACTAGCGGGGGGCCGAGCTCCTACGAGCAGTACTTC. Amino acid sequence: CASSGTSGGPSSYEQYF.

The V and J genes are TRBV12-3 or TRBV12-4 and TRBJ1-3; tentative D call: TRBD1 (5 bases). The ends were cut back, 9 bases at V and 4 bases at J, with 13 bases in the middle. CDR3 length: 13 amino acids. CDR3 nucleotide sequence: TGTGCCAGTGGGTGGGACTCCGGAAACACCATATATTTT. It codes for CASGWDSGNTIYF.

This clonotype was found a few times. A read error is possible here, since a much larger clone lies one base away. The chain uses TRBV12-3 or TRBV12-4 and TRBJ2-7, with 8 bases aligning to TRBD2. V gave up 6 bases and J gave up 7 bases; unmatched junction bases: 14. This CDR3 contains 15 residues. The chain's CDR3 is CASSPLGLVSDEQYF. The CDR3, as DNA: TGTGCCAGCAGCCCCTTGGGACTAGTCAGCGATGAGCAGTACTTC.

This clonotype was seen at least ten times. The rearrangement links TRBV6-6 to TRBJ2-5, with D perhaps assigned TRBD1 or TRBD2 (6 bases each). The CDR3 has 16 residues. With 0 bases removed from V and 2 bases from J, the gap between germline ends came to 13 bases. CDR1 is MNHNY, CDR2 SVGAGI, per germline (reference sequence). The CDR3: CASSYSGGGRQETQYF. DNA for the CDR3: TGTGCCAGCAGTTACTCCGGAGGGGGGAGGCAAGAGACCCAGTACTTC.

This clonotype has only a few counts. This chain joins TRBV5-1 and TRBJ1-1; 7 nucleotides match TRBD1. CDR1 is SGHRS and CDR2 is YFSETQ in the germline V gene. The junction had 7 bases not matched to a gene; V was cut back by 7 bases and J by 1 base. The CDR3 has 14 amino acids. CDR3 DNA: TGCGCCAGCGGAGAAGGGACAGCGAACACTGAAGCTTTCTTT. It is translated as CASGEGTANTEAFF.

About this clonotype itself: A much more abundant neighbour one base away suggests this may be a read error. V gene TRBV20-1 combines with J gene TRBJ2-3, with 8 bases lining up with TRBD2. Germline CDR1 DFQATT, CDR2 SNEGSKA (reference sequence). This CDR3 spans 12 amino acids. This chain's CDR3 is CGARRGADTQYF. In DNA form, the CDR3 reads TGCGGTGCTAGGCGGGGGGCAGATACGCAGTATTTT.

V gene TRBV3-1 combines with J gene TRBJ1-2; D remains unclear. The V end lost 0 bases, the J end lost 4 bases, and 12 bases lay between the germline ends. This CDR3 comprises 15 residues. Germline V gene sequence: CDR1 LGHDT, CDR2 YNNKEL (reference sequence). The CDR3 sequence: CASSQEIGRRYGYTF. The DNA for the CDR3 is TGTGCCAGCAGCCAAGAGATCGGACGGCGCTATGGCTACACCTTC.

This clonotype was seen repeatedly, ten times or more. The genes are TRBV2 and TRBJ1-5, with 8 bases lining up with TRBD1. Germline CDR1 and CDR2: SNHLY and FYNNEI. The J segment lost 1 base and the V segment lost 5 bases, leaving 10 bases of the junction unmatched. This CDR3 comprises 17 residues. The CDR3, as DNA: TGTGCCAGCAGTCGGGACAGGATCATGTTCAGCAATCAGCCCCAGCATTTT. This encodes CASSRDRIMFSNQPQHF.

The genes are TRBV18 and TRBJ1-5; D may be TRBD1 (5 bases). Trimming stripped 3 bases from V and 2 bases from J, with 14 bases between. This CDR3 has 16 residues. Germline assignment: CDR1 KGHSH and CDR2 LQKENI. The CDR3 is CASSPPGPKGNQPQHF. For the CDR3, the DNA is TGTGCCAGCTCACCCCCGGGACCGAAGGGCAATCAGCCCCAGCATTTT.

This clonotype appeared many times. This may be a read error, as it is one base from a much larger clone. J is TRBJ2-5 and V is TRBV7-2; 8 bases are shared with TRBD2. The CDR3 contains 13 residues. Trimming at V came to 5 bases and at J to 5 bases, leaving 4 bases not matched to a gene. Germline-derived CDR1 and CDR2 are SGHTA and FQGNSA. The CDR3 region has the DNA TGTGCCAGCAGCGAGGGACTAGGGGAGACCCAGTACTTC. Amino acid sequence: CASSEGLGETQYF. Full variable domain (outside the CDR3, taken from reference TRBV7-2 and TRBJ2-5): GAGVSQSPSNKVTEKGKDVELRCDPISGHTALYWYRQSLGQGLEFLIYFQGNSAPDKSGLPSDRFSAERTGGSVSTLTIQRTQQEDSAVYLCASSEGLGETQYFGPGTRLLVL.

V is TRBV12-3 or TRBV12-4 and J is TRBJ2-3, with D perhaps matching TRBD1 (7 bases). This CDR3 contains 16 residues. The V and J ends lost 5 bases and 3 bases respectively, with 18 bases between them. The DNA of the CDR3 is TGTGCCAGCAGTACCCTTCAGGGGGGCGGGACAGATACGCAGTATTTT. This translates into CASSTLQGGGTDTQYF.

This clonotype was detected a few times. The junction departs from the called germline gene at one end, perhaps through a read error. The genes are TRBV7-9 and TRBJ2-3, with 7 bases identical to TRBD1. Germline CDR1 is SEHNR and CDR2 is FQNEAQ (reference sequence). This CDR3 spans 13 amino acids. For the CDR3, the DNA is TGTTCCAGCAGCTTAACAGGGGTGGATACGCAGTATTTT. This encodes CSSSLTGVDTQYF.

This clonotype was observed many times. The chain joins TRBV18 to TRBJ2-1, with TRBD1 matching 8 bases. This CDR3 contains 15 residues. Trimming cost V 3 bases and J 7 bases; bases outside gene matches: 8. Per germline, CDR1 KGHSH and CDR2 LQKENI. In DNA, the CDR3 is TGTGCCAGCTCACCCTTTAGACAGGGGTCGAATGAGCAGTTCTTC. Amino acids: CASSPFRQGSNEQFF.

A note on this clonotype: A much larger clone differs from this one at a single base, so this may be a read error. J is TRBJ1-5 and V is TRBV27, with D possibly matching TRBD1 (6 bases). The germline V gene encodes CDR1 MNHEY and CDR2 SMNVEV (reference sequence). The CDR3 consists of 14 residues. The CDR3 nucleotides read TGTGCCGGCAGTTTACTAAACAGGGATCAGCCCCAGCATTTT. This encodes CAGSLLNRDQPQHF.

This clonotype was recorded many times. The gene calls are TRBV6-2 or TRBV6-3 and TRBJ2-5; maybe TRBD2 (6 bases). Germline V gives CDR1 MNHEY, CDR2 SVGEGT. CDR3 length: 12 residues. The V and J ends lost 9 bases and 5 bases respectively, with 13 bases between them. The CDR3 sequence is CASGLIFETQYF. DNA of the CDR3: TGTGCCAGTGGACTAATTTTTGAGACCCAGTACTTC.

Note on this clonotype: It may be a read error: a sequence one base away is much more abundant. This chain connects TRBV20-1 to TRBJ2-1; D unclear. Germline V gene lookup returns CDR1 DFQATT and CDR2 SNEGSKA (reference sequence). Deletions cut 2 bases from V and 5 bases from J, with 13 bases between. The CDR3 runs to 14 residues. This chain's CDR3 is CSARKVGTNNEQFF. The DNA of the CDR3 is TGCAGTGCTAGAAAGGTAGGAACGAACAATGAGCAGTTCTTC.

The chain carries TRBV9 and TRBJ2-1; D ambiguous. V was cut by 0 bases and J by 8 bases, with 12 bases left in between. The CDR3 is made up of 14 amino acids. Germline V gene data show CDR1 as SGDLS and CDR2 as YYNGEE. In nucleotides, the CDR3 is TGTGCCAGCAGCGTAGGAACCAGGTACCATGAGCAGTTCTTC. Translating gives CASSVGTRYHEQFF.

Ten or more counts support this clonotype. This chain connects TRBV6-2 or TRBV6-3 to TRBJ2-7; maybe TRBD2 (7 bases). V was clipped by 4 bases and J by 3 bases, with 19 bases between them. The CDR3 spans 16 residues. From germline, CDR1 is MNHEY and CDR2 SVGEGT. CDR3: CASSSQGGGLIYEQYF. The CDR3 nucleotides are TGTGCCAGCAGTTCCCAGGGAGGGGGTCTTATCTACGAGCAGTACTTC.

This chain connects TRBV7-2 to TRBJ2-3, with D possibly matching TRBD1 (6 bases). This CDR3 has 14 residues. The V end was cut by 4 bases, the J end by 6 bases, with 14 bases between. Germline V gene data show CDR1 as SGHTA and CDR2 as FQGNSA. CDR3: CASSSGTWTDTQYF. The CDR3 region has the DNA TGTGCCAGCAGCTCCGGGACATGGACGGATACGCAGTATTTT.

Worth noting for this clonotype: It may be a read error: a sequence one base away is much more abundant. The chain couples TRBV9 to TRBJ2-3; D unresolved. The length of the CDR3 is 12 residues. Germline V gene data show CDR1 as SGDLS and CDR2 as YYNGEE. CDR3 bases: TGTGCCAACAGCGTAGGTGGAGATACGCAGTATTTT. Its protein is CANSVGGDTQYF.

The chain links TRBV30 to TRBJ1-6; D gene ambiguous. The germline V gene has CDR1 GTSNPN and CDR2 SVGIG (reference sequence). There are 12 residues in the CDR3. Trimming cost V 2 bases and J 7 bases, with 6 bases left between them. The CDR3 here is CAWSSTNSPLHF. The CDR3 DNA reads TGTGCCTGGAGTTCAACAAATTCACCCCTCCACTTT.

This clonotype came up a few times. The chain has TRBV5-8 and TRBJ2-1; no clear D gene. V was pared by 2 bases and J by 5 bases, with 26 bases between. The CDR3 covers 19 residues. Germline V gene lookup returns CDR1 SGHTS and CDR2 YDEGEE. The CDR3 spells CASSFWAAAFRLSNNEQFF. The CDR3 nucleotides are TGTGCCAGCAGCTTTTGGGCTGCGGCTTTCCGCCTCTCAAACAATGAGCAGTTCTTC.

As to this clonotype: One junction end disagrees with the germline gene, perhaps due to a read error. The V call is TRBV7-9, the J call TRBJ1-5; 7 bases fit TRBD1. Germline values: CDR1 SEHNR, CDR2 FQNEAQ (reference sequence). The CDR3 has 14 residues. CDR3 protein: CTSSAGGQNQPQHF. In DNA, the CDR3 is TGTACCAGCAGCGCAGGGGGGCAGAATCAGCCCCAGCATTTT.

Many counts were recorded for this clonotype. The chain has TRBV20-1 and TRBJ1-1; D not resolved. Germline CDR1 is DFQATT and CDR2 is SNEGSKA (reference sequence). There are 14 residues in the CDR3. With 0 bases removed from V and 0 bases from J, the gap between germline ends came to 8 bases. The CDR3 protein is CSARDAHMNTEAFF. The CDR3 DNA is TGCAGTGCTAGAGACGCACACATGAACACTGAAGCTTTCTTT.